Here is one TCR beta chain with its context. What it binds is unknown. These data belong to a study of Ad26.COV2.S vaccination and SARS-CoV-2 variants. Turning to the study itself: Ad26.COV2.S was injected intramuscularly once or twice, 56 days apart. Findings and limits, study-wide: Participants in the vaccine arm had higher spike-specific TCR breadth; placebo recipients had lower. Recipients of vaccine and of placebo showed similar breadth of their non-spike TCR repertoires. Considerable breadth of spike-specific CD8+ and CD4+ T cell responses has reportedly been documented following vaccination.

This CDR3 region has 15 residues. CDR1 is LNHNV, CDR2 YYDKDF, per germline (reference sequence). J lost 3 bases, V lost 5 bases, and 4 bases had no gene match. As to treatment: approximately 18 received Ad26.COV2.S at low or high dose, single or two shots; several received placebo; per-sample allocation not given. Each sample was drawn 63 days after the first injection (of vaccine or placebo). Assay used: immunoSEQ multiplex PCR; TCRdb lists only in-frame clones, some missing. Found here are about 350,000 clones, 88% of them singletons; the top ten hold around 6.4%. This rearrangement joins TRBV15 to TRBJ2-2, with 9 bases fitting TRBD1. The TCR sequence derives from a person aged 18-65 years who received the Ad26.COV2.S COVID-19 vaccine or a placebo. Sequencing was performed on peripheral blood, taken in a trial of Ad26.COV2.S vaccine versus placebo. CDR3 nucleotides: TGTGCCACCAGCCGACGGGACAGGGACACCGGGGAGCTGTTTTTT. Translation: CATSRRDRDTGELFF. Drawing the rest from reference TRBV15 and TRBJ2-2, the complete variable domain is DAMVIQNPRYQVTQFGKPVTLSCSQTLNHNVMYWYQQKSSQAPKLLFHYYDKDFNNEADTPDNFQSRRPNTSFCFLDIRSPGLGDTAMYLCATSRRDRDTGELFFGEGSRLTVL.